The text below deals with one TCR beta chain. This entry is derived from a study of cytomegalovirus exposure and HLA in healthy donors. The PCR ran on 60 Vbeta and 13 Jbeta primers. Clones were read by immunoSEQ multiplex PCR, and TCRdb kept only the in-frame ones, dropping some. The data show 130,000 or so clones, more than 75% seen once. Germline CDR1 reads SGHDT; CDR2 reads YYEEEE. This CDR3 has 13 residues. V was clipped by 5 bases and J by 1 base, with 10 bases between them. The V and J genes are TRBV5-6 and TRBJ2-7, with D maybe TRBD2 (5 bases). Sequencing input: PBMCs. This clonotype originated in a man between 18 and 29 years old in good health and CMV-seropositive. Here the CDR3 reads CASRRARSYEQYF. In nucleotides, the CDR3 is TGTGCCAGCAGGCGGGCCCGGTCCTACGAGCAGTACTTC.